This record concerns one TCR beta chain sequence. The V segment lost 6 bases and the J segment 5 bases; nucleotides outside the gene matches: 11. The CDR3 has 16 residues. The V gene's germline CDR1 is SNHLY and CDR2 FYNNEI. The data are from a study of cytomegalovirus exposure and HLA in healthy donors. Use of 60 Vbeta and 13 Jbeta primers characterized the PCR. The method was immunoSEQ multiplex PCR; TCRdb's version includes in-frame clones alone and lacks a portion of them. The sample shows approximately 150,000 clones, about 82% of them seen only once. Sequencing was carried out using PBMCs. The gene calls are TRBV2 and TRBJ2-7; TRBD2 matches 12 bases. The receptor was derived from a male donor in good health and CMV-seronegative. CDR3 coding DNA: TGTGCCAGCAGACCCGGACTAGCGGGAATCAACCACGAGCAGTACTTC. As protein: CASRPGLAGINHEQYF.